These 5 T cell receptor beta chains share one sample of origin, sequenced in a study of spatial heterogeneity in lung cancer. Broader study findings: Expanded alpha and beta TCR counts within tumors tracked tumor mutation counts.

TCRdb re-derived calls from the 5' RACE reads in MiXCR, one entry per CDR3 protein. The profile shows around 100,000 distinct CDR3 sequences, around 4.3% of them singletons. This sample's time point: sample taken at primary tumor resection. These receptors have no known antigen. The sample consisted of lung tumor tissue, taken at surgery. The receptors shown here come from a male donor with early-stage non-small cell lung cancer.

At least ten counts were recorded for this clonotype. This chain links TRBV10-3 with TRBJ1-5, with 10 bases lining up with TRBD1. CDR1 ENHRY and CDR2 SYGVKD come from the germline V gene. CDR3 size: 13 residues. V trimming: 10 bases; J trimming: 9 bases; junction bases outside the gene matches: 9. The CDR3 spells CATRRGDRGPQHF. CDR3 DNA: TGTGCCACCAGGAGGGGGGACAGGGGGCCCCAGCATTTT.

This clonotype was seen many times. The chain uses TRBV3-1 and TRBJ2-2, with D maybe TRBD1 (6 bases). The V and J ends lost 7 bases and 5 bases respectively, with 17 bases between them. Per the germline V gene, CDR1 is LGHDT and CDR2 is YNNKEL (reference sequence). The CDR3 runs 15 residues. CDR3 loop: CASTFGGSRTGELFF. DNA for the CDR3: TGTGCCAGCACCTTTGGGGGCAGTAGGACCGGGGAGCTGTTTTTT. Full variable domain (remainder filled in from reference TRBV3-1 and TRBJ2-2): DTAVSQTPKYLVTQMGNDKSIKCEQNLGHDTMYWYKQDSKKFLKIMFSYNNKELIINETVPNRFSPKSPDKAHLNLHINSLELGDSAVYFCASTFGGSRTGELFFGEGSRLTVL.

This clonotype has only a few counts. The chain links TRBV28 to TRBJ1-1, with 7 positions matching TRBD1. Germline CDR1 and CDR2: MDHEN and SYDVKM. With V trimmed by 4 bases and J by 0 bases, 8 bases remained unmatched. The CDR3 loop spans 16 amino acids. The DNA of the CDR3 is TGTGCCAGCAGTTCGCCGGGACAGCAGATGAACACTGAAGCTTTCTTT. The encoded protein is CASSSPGQQMNTEAFF.

The sample holds many counts of this clonotype. The V gene is TRBV12-3 or TRBV12-4, the J gene TRBJ2-5; D not certain. The CDR3 extends over 13 amino acids. V gave up 2 bases and J gave up 1 base, with 5 bases separating them. The CDR3 protein is CASSLPAQETQYF. DNA of the CDR3: TGTGCCAGCAGTTTACCGGCCCAAGAGACCCAGTACTTC.

This clonotype occurred many times. The chain employs TRBV27 and TRBJ2-2; D is undetermined. The CDR3 is 12 amino acids. Germline V gene data show CDR1 as MNHEY and CDR2 as SMNVEV (reference sequence). Trimming cost V 6 bases and J 6 bases, with 8 bases left between them. The CDR3 DNA is TGTGCCAGCAGGCAAAATTCCGGGGAGCTGTTTTTT. This codes for CASRQNSGELFF.